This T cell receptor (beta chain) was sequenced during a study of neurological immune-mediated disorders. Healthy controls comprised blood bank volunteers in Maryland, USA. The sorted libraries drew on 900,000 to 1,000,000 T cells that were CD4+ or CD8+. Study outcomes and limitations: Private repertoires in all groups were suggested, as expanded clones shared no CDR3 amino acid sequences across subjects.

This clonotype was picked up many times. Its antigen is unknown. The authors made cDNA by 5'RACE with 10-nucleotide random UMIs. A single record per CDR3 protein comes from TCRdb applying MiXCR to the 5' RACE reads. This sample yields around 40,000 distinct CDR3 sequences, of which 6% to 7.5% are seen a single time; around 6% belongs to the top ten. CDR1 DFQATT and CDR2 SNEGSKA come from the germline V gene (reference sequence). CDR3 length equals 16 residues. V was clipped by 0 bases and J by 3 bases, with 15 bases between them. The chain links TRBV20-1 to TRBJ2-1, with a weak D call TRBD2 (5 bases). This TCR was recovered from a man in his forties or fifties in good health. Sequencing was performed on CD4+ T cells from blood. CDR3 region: CSARDESGILYNEQFF. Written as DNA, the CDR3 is TGCAGTGCTAGAGATGAAAGCGGAATCCTCTACAATGAGCAGTTCTTC.